The source of this T cell receptor beta chain is a study of shared clonotypes between healthy human individuals. Looking at the study overall: For every donor, three CD4 naive, three CD4 memory, two CD8 naive and one CD8 memory plates were used.

Germline CDR1 is SGHRS and CDR2 is YFSETQ. The length of the CDR3 is 17 residues. The ends lost 0 bases at V and 2 bases at J; junction bases unmatched: 7. Data came from immunoSEQ multiplex PCR; TCRdb stores just in-frame clones and leaves some out. The table shows some 2,500,000 clones, with 80% to 95% occurring only once. This clone was seen just once. The chain carries TRBV5-1 and TRBJ2-1; the match to TRBD1 covers 8 bases. This receptor was taken from a man in his late teens or twenties in good health. Some clones in this sample may be carry-over from other donors' samples. Sequencing was performed on naive CD4+ T cells from PBMCs. Indicated subset: CD45RA+ positively selected. CDR3 coding DNA: TGCGCCAGCAGCTTGGCAGGGGGCTCCGTTGCCTACAATGAGCAGTTCTTC. Translated, it gives CASSLAGGSVAYNEQFF.